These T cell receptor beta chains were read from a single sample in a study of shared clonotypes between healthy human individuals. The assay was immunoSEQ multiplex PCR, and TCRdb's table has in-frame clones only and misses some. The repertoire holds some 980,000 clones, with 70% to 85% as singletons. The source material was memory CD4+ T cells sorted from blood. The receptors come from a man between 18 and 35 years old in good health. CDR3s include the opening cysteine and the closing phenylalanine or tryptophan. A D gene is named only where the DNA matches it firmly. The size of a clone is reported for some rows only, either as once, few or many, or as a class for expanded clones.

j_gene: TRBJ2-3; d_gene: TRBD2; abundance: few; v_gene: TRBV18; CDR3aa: CASSPDTSSGGTQYF; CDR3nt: TGTGCCAGCTCACCTGATACTAGCAGCGGGGGTACGCAGTATTTT
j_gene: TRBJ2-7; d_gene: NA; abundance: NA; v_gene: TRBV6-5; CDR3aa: CATFGGAPPNEQYF; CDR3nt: TGTGCCACCTTTGGGGGAGCCCCCCCCAACGAGCAGTACTTC
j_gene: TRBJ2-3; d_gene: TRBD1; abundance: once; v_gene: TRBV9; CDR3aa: CAIYRGSITGGMDTQYF; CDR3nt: TGTGCCATTTACAGGGGCTCAATAACAGGGGGTATGGATACGCAGTATTTT
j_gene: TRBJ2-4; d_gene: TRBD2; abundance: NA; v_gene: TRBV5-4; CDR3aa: CASSFSGRATKNIQYF; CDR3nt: TGTGCCAGCAGTTTTAGCGGGAGGGCCACCAAAAACATTCAGTACTTC
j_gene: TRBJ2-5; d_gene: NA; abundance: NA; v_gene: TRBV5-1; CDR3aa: CASRRTAQETQYF; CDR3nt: TGCGCCAGCAGGAGGACAGCCCAAGAGACCCAGTACTTC
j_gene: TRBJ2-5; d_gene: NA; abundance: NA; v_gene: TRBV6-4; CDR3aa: CASSDPPGAGSETQYF; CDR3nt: TGTGCCAGCAGTGACCCCCCGGGGGCTGGTTCGGAGACCCAGTACTTC
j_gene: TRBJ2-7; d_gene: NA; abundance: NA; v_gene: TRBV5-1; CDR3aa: CASSADSFLEQYF; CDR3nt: TGCGCCAGCAGCGCCGACAGTTTCCTCGAGCAGTACTTC
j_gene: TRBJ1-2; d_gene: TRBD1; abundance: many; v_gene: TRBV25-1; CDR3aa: CASSEVRGLGGYTF; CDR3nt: TGTGCCAGCAGTGAGGTCAGGGGGCTGGGTGGCTACACCTTC
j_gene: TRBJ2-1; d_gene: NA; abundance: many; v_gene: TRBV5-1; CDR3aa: CASSQTTRSYNEQFF; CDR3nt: TGCGCCAGCAGTCAAACGACTAGGTCCTACAATGAGCAGTTCTTC
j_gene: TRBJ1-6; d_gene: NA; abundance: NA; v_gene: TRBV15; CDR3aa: CAGCGGGSPLHF; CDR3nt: TGTGCCGGATGCGGGGGTGGGTCACCCCTCCACTTT
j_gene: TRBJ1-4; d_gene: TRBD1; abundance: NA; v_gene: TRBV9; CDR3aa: CASNQRGTANKLFF; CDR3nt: TGTGCCAGCAATCAACGAGGGACAGCGAATAAACTGTTTTTT
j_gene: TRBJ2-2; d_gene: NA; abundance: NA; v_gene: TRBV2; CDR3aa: CASRRGNTGELFF; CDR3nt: TGTGCCAGCCGGAGGGGGAACACCGGGGAGCTGTTTTTT
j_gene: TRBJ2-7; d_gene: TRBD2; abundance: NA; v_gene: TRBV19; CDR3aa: CASSPRRLADSYEQYF; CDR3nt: TGTGCCAGTAGTCCCAGAAGGCTAGCGGATTCCTACGAGCAGTACTTC
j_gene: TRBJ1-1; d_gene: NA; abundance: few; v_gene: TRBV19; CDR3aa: CASSMGMNTEAFF; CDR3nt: TGTGCCAGTAGTATGGGAATGAACACTGAAGCTTTCTTT
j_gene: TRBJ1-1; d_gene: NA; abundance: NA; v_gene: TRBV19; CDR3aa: CASSIPDNTEAFF; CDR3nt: TGTGCCAGTAGTATACCAGACAACACTGAAGCTTTCTTT
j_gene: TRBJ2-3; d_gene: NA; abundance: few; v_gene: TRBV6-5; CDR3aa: CASNIPEPYF; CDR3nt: TGTGCCAGCAACATCCCGGAGCCGTATTTT
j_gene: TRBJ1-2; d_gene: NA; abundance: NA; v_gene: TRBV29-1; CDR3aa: CSVGNPAEVPSYGYTF; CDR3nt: TGCAGCGTGGGAAACCCTGCCGAGGTACCCTCCTATGGCTACACCTTC
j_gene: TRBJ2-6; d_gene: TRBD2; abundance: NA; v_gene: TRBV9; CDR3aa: CASSHHRGASGSKANVLTF; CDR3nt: TGTGCCAGCAGCCACCACAGGGGGGCTAGCGGGAGCAAGGCCAACGTCCTGACTTTC
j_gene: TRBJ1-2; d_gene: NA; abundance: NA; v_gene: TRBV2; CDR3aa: CASRVGTAYGYTF; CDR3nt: TGTGCCAGCAGGGTCGGGACGGCCTATGGCTACACCTTC
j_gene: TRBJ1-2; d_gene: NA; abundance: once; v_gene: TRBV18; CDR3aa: CASSPTVKDGYTF; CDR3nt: TGTGCCAGCTCACCTACCGTCAAGGATGGCTACACCTTC
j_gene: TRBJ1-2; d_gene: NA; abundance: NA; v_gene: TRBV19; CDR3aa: CASSTGANYGYTF; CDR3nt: TGTGCCAGTAGTACGGGGGCTAACTATGGCTACACCTTC
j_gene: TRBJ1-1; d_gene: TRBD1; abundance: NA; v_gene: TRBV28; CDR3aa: CASSFRGAGNTEAFF; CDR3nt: TGTGCCAGCAGTTTCAGGGGGGCCGGGAACACTGAAGCTTTCTTT
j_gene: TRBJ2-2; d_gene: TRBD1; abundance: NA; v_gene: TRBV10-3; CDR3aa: CAISVGQGATGELFF; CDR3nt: TGTGCCATCAGTGTAGGACAGGGGGCGACCGGGGAGCTGTTTTTT
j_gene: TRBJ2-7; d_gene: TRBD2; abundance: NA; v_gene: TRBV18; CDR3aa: CASSPLPPSGGAYEQYF; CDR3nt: TGTGCCAGCTCACCCCTCCCGCCCAGCGGGGGGGCCTACGAGCAGTACTTC
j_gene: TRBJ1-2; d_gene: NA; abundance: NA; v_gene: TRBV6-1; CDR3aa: CASSEAVQIYGYTF; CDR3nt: TGTGCCAGCAGTGAAGCGGTGCAGATCTATGGCTACACCTTC
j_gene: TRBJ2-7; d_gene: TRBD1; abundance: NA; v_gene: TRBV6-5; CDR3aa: CASRATGTGVGEQYF; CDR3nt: TGTGCCAGCAGAGCAACCGGGACAGGGGTTGGCGAGCAGTACTTC
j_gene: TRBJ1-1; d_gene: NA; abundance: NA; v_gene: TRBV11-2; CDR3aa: CASSLARGNTEAFF; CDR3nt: TGTGCCAGCAGCTTAGCTCGTGGGAACACTGAAGCTTTCTTT
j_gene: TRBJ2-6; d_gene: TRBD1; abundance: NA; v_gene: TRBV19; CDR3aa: CASSTDRVSSGANVLTF; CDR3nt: TGTGCCAGTAGCACAGACAGGGTGAGCTCTGGGGCCAACGTCCTGACTTTC
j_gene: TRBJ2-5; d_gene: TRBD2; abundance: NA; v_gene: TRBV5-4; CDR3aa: CASSLGLAGVETQYF; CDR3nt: TGTGCCAGCAGCCTGGGACTAGCGGGAGTGGAGACCCAGTACTTC
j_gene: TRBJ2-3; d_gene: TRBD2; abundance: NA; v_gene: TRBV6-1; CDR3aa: CASSRREGADTQYF; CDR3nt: TGTGCCAGCAGCAGACGGGAGGGGGCAGATACGCAGTATTTT
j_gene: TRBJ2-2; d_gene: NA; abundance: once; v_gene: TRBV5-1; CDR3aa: CASSLEPGMNTGELFF; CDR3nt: TGCGCCAGCAGCTTGGAGCCAGGGATGAACACCGGGGAGCTGTTTTTT
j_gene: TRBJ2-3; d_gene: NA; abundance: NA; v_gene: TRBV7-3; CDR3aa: CASSPRQGQTDTQYF; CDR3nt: TGTGCCAGCAGCCCAAGGCAGGGGCAGACAGATACGCAGTATTTT
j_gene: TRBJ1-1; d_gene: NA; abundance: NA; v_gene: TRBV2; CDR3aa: CASSIEVFAEAFF; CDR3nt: TGTGCCTCCAGCATCGAGGTATTCGCTGAAGCTTTCTTT
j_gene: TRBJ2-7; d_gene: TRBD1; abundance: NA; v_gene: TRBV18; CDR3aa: CASSWNRGTGDEQYF; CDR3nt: TGTGCCAGCTCTTGGAATAGGGGGACAGGGGACGAGCAGTACTTC
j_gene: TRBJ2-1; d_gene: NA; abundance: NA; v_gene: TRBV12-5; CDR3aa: CASGLSGQVNEQFF; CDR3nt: TGTGCTAGTGGTTTGTCGGGGCAGGTCAATGAGCAGTTCTTC
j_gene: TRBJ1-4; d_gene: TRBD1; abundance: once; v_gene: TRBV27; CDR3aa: CASSTRQGGEKLFF; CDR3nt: TGTGCCAGCAGTACCCGACAGGGGGGTGAAAAACTGTTTTTT
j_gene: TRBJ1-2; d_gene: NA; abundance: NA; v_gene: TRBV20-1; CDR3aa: CSARGVYGYTF; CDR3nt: TGCAGTGCTAGAGGCGTCTATGGCTACACCTTC
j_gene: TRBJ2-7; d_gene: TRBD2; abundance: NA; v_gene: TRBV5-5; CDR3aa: CASSWTSGNYEQYF; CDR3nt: TGTGCCAGCAGTTGGACTAGCGGGAACTACGAGCAGTACTTC
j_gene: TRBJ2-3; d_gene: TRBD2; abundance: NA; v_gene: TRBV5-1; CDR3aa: CASSLKRLAGSLGSTDTQYF; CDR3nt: TGCGCCAGCAGCTTGAAAAGACTAGCGGGGTCCCTCGGGAGCACAGATACGCAGTATTTT
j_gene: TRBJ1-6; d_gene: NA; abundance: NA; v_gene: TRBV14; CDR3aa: CASSLGPVTPLHF; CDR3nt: TGTGCCAGCAGCCTCGGACCAGTTACACCCCTCCACTTT
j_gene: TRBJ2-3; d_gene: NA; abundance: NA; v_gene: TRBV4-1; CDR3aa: CASSQPLDTQYF; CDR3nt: TGCGCCAGCAGCCAACCCTTAGATACGCAGTATTTT
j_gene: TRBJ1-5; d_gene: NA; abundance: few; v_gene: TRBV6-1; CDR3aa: CASRHSNQPQHF; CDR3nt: TGTGCCAGCAGACATAGCAATCAGCCCCAGCATTTT
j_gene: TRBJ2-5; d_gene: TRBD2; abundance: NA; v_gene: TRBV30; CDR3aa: CAWSGGLAGGIETQYF; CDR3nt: TGTGCCTGGAGTGGCGGGCTAGCGGGAGGTATAGAGACCCAGTACTTC
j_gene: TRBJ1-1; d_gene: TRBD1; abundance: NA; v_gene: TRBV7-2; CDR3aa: CASSFRGRTEAFF; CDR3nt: TGTGCCAGCAGCTTCAGGGGGCGGACTGAAGCTTTCTTT
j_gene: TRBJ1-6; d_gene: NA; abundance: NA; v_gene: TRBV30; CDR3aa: CAWSLEGGNSPLHF; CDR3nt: TGTGCCTGGAGTCTTGAGGGGGGGAATTCACCCCTCCACTTT
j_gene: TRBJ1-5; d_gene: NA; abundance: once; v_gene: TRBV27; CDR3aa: CASSSMKYQPQHF; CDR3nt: TGTGCCAGCAGTTCCATGAAATATCAGCCCCAGCATTTT
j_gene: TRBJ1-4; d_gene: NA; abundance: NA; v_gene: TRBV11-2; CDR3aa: CASSPGTSTNEKLFF; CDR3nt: TGTGCCAGCAGCCCTGGGACATCTACTAATGAAAAACTGTTTTTT
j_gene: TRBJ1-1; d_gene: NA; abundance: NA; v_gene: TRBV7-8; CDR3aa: CASRNRGDTEAFF; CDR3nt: TGTGCCAGCCGGAACCGAGGGGACACTGAAGCTTTCTTT
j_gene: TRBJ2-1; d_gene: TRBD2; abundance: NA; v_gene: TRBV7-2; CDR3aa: CASSLSPSGPYNEQFF; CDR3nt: TGTGCCAGCAGCTTATCTCCTAGCGGTCCCTACAATGAGCAGTTCTTC
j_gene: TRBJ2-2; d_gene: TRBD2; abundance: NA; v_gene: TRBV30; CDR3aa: CACQGGGLAGLNTGELFF; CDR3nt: TGTGCCTGTCAAGGCGGCGGGCTAGCGGGGCTGAACACCGGGGAGCTGTTTTTT
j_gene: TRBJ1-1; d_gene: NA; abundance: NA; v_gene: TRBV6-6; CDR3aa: CASSSGLRDTEAFF; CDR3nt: TGTGCCAGCAGTTCCGGACTTAGGGACACTGAAGCTTTCTTT
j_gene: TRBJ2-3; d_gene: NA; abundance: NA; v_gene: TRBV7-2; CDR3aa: CASSPHRQRYSYTDTQYF; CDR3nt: TGTGCCAGCAGCCCCCACCGACAGAGGTACTCCTACACAGATACGCAGTATTTT